This T cell receptor (beta chain) appears in the sequencing data of a study of technical replicates of blood from a few donors. Produced via immunoSEQ multiplex PCR; TCRdb's table is partial and in-frame only. The sample carries 65,000 to 85,000 clones, 75% to 95% recorded once. Germline lookup yields CDR1 LNHDA and CDR2 SQIVND (reference sequence). With 6 bases clipped from V and 5 bases from J, the junction kept 8 bases outside the gene matches. This CDR3 contains 14 residues. Specimen: T cells isolated from PBMCs. This chain connects TRBV19 to TRBJ1-1; TRBD1 agrees at 8 bases. The TCR originated in a human donor in good health. As DNA, the CDR3 is TGTGCCAGTAGAGCCAGGGGGCGGAGGACTGAAGCTTTCTTT. Protein sequence: CASRARGRRTEAFF.